This TCR beta chain was captured in a study of identical twins. Points from the study as a whole: With abundant cord blood beta clonotypes, insertions were fewer; memory repertoires showed no such pattern. Invariant MAIT and iNKT cells may have partly biased zero-insertion analyses.

This CDR3 has 15 amino acids. Germline CDR1 MNHEY, CDR2 SMNVEV (reference sequence). The V and J ends lost 3 bases and 7 bases, in that order; junction bases with no gene match: 7. In regard to this clonotype: Its antigen is not known.

A universal primer site arose from template switching, and cDNA bore unique molecular identifiers. TCRdb independently ran MiXCR on the 5' RACE reads; one entry per CDR3 protein. The repertoire holds around 1.7 million distinct CDR3 sequences, 32% seen once, with less than 0.35% in the top ten. This sequence joins TRBV27 and TRBJ1-5; 9 bases line up with TRBD1. The receptor was isolated from a newborn girl in good health. The specimen was cord blood. Here the CDR3 DNA reads TGTGCCAGCAGTTTCAACAGGGGGCTTTGGCAGCCCCAGCATTTT. Its translation: CASSFNRGLWQPQHF.